The rows below give T cell receptor beta chains drawn from one sample of a study of cytomegalovirus exposure and HLA in healthy donors. The table came from immunoSEQ multiplex PCR; TCRdb's copy has only in-frame clones and leaves some out. This sample carries 150,000 to 200,000 clones, roughly 75% of them seen once, and the ten largest clones take over 9%. The sample consisted of PBMCs. The receptors come from a man between 18 and 35 years old in good health and CMV-seropositive. Each CDR3 is given with its conserved first and last residue. Fields, in order: D gene, J gene, V gene, clone size, CDR3 protein, CDR3 DNA. The D gene is left open where the match is weak. A clone size is listed for some rows: how often the clone was seen (once, few, many), or a class if it is expanded.

D gene: TRBD1
J gene: TRBJ1-5
V gene: TRBV4-2
clone size: NA
CDR3 protein: CASSRGQGTSQNQPQHF
CDR3 DNA: TGTGCCAGCAGCCGAGGACAGGGTACGAGTCAGAATCAGCCCCAGCATTTT

D gene: NA
J gene: TRBJ1-5
V gene: TRBV7-2
clone size: NA
CDR3 protein: CASRSGGFENQPQHF
CDR3 DNA: TGTGCCAGCAGGAGCGGGGGGTTTGAGAATCAGCCCCAGCATTTT

D gene: NA
J gene: TRBJ1-5
V gene: TRBV7-2
clone size: NA
CDR3 protein: CASSSDSYSYSNQPQHF
CDR3 DNA: TGTGCCAGCAGCTCGGACAGCTATTCGTATAGCAATCAGCCCCAGCATTTT

D gene: NA
J gene: TRBJ2-3
V gene: TRBV5-1
clone size: NA
CDR3 protein: CASSPGSFGTDTQYF
CDR3 DNA: TGCGCCAGCAGCCCCGGGTCCTTTGGAACAGATACGCAGTATTTT

D gene: NA
J gene: TRBJ1-1
V gene: TRBV6-6
clone size: NA
CDR3 protein: CASSGGGGGTEAFF
CDR3 DNA: TGTGCCAGCAGTGGGGGGGGAGGGGGCACTGAAGCTTTCTTT

D gene: NA
J gene: TRBJ2-7
V gene: TRBV7-3
clone size: NA
CDR3 protein: CASSLSRDGHEQYF
CDR3 DNA: TGTGCCAGCAGCTTATCGCGGGACGGGCACGAGCAGTACTTC

D gene: TRBD2
J gene: TRBJ2-7
V gene: TRBV28
clone size: NA
CDR3 protein: CASSLGAGGSGAYEQYF
CDR3 DNA: TGTGCCAGCAGCCTCGGGGCGGGAGGTTCGGGCGCCTACGAGCAGTACTTC

D gene: TRBD1
J gene: TRBJ2-7
V gene: TRBV6-5
clone size: NA
CDR3 protein: CASSGQGRVYEQYF
CDR3 DNA: TGTGCCAGCAGTGGACAGGGTCGGGTCTACGAGCAGTACTTC

D gene: NA
J gene: TRBJ2-1
V gene: TRBV7-6
clone size: few
CDR3 protein: CASSGDLGAEQFF
CDR3 DNA: TGTGCCAGCAGCGGCGACCTGGGGGCCGAGCAGTTCTTC

D gene: NA
J gene: TRBJ2-7
V gene: TRBV7-9
clone size: NA
CDR3 protein: CASSRPGQAYEQYF
CDR3 DNA: TGTGCCAGCAGCCGCCCAGGACAAGCCTACGAGCAGTACTTC

D gene: TRBD2
J gene: TRBJ2-3
V gene: TRBV10-1
clone size: NA
CDR3 protein: CASSESELAGGDTQYF
CDR3 DNA: TGCGCCAGCAGTGAGTCCGAACTAGCGGGAGGCGATACGCAGTATTTT

D gene: NA
J gene: TRBJ2-7
V gene: TRBV28
clone size: NA
CDR3 protein: CASSPPGLTYEQYF
CDR3 DNA: TGTGCCAGCAGTCCACCGGGACTGACCTACGAGCAGTACTTC

D gene: NA
J gene: TRBJ1-4
V gene: TRBV7-9
clone size: once
CDR3 protein: CASSQGLFNEKLFF
CDR3 DNA: TGTGCCAGCAGCCAGGGACTGTTTAATGAAAAACTGTTTTTT

D gene: TRBD2
J gene: TRBJ2-2
V gene: TRBV18
clone size: NA
CDR3 protein: CASSLGLAGGPTGELFF
CDR3 DNA: TGTGCCAGCTCACTCGGACTAGCGGGAGGGCCCACCGGGGAGCTGTTTTTT

D gene: TRBD2
J gene: TRBJ2-3
V gene: TRBV7-9
clone size: NA
CDR3 protein: CASSRTSGRVGDTQYF
CDR3 DNA: TGTGCCAGCAGCCGGACTAGCGGGAGAGTGGGAGATACGCAGTATTTT

D gene: TRBD2
J gene: TRBJ2-3
V gene: TRBV28
clone size: few
CDR3 protein: CATSRLADQPTDTQYF
CDR3 DNA: TGTGCCACCAGTAGACTAGCGGACCAACCCACAGATACGCAGTATTTT

D gene: TRBD1
J gene: TRBJ2-1
V gene: TRBV5-8
clone size: few
CDR3 protein: CASSPTGAYNEQFF
CDR3 DNA: TGTGCCAGCAGCCCAACAGGGGCCTACAATGAGCAGTTCTTC

D gene: NA
J gene: TRBJ1-1
V gene: TRBV30
clone size: NA
CDR3 protein: CAWSRGMNTEAFF
CDR3 DNA: TGTGCCTGGAGTAGGGGGATGAACACTGAAGCTTTCTTT

D gene: TRBD1
J gene: TRBJ2-7
V gene: TRBV10-1
clone size: few
CDR3 protein: CASSEDRGNYEQYF
CDR3 DNA: TGCGCCAGCAGCGAGGACAGGGGGAACTACGAGCAGTACTTC

D gene: TRBD2
J gene: TRBJ2-1
V gene: TRBV2
clone size: NA
CDR3 protein: CASESGRGHNEQFF
CDR3 DNA: TGTGCCAGCGAGAGCGGGAGGGGCCACAATGAGCAGTTCTTC

D gene: TRBD1
J gene: TRBJ1-5
V gene: TRBV28
clone size: NA
CDR3 protein: CASSLKLGPQGGFGNQPQHF
CDR3 DNA: TGTGCCAGCAGTTTAAAATTGGGGCCACAGGGGGGGTTTGGCAATCAGCCCCAGCATTTT

D gene: TRBD2
J gene: TRBJ2-7
V gene: TRBV27
clone size: NA
CDR3 protein: CASRTLGTSAYEQYF
CDR3 DNA: TGTGCCAGCAGGACCCTAGGGACTAGCGCGTACGAGCAGTACTTC

D gene: NA
J gene: TRBJ1-5
V gene: TRBV11-3
clone size: NA
CDR3 protein: CASSKRRTF
CDR3 DNA: TGTGCCAGCAGCAAACGGCGGACATTC

D gene: TRBD1
J gene: TRBJ1-2
V gene: TRBV19
clone size: NA
CDR3 protein: CASSQTGTGDGYTF
CDR3 DNA: TGTGCCAGTAGCCAAACCGGGACAGGGGATGGCTACACCTTC

D gene: TRBD2
J gene: TRBJ2-3
V gene: TRBV6-5
clone size: NA
CDR3 protein: CASKPSGRTDTQYF
CDR3 DNA: TGTGCCAGCAAACCTAGCGGGAGAACAGATACGCAGTATTTT

D gene: NA
J gene: TRBJ2-7
V gene: TRBV5-5
clone size: NA
CDR3 protein: CASSLRDRYEQYF
CDR3 DNA: TGTGCCAGCAGCTTGCGTGACAGATACGAGCAGTACTTC

D gene: TRBD2
J gene: TRBJ2-5
V gene: TRBV9
clone size: NA
CDR3 protein: CASSPQAGAGETQYF
CDR3 DNA: TGTGCCAGCAGCCCTCAAGCGGGAGCGGGTGAGACCCAGTACTTC

D gene: TRBD2
J gene: TRBJ2-1
V gene: TRBV7-2
clone size: NA
CDR3 protein: CASSSSGRAEGEQFF
CDR3 DNA: TGTGCCAGCAGCTCTAGCGGGAGGGCCGAGGGAGAGCAGTTCTTC

D gene: TRBD1
J gene: TRBJ1-2
V gene: TRBV19
clone size: NA
CDR3 protein: CASSSQTHRGNGYTF
CDR3 DNA: TGTGCCAGTAGTAGTCAGACTCACAGGGGCAACGGCTACACCTTC

D gene: TRBD1
J gene: TRBJ1-4
V gene: TRBV18
clone size: few
CDR3 protein: CASSPLPGQGNEKLFF
CDR3 DNA: TGTGCCAGCTCACCACTTCCGGGACAGGGTAATGAAAAACTGTTTTTT

D gene: NA
J gene: TRBJ2-6
V gene: TRBV5-6
clone size: NA
CDR3 protein: CASSLMGRSSGANVLTF
CDR3 DNA: TGTGCCAGCAGCTTGATGGGGCGGAGCTCTGGGGCCAACGTCCTGACTTTC

D gene: NA
J gene: TRBJ2-5
V gene: TRBV5-1
clone size: NA
CDR3 protein: CASSLGQQETQYF
CDR3 DNA: TGCGCCAGCAGCTTGGGTCAGCAAGAGACCCAGTACTTC

D gene: NA
J gene: TRBJ2-5
V gene: TRBV30
clone size: NA
CDR3 protein: CAWREGVVETQYF
CDR3 DNA: TGTGCCTGGAGAGAGGGGGTGGTAGAGACCCAGTACTTC

D gene: TRBD1
J gene: TRBJ2-3
V gene: TRBV5-1
clone size: NA
CDR3 protein: CASSTPLTGIRTDTQYF
CDR3 DNA: TGCGCCAGCAGCACCCCCTTGACAGGGATTCGGACAGATACGCAGTATTTT

D gene: NA
J gene: TRBJ1-1
V gene: TRBV7-2
clone size: NA
CDR3 protein: CASSLGGRQSGIRAFF
CDR3 DNA: TGTGCCAGCAGCTTAGGTGGCCGGCAGTCGGGAATTCGAGCTTTCTTT

D gene: NA
J gene: TRBJ1-3
V gene: TRBV19
clone size: NA
CDR3 protein: CASSEADSSGNTIYF
CDR3 DNA: TGTGCCAGTAGCGAGGCGGACAGCTCTGGAAACACCATATATTTT

D gene: TRBD2
J gene: TRBJ2-3
V gene: TRBV6-1
clone size: NA
CDR3 protein: CASIRGLAGGDTQYF
CDR3 DNA: TGTGCCAGCATTAGGGGGCTAGCGGGAGGGGATACGCAGTATTTT

D gene: NA
J gene: TRBJ1-3
V gene: TRBV10-3
clone size: NA
CDR3 protein: CAISATGSGNTIYF
CDR3 DNA: TGTGCCATCAGTGCGACAGGCTCTGGAAACACCATATATTTT

D gene: NA
J gene: TRBJ1-1
V gene: TRBV7-2
clone size: once
CDR3 protein: CASSFRGLSTEAFF
CDR3 DNA: TGTGCCAGCAGCTTTCGGGGTTTGAGCACTGAAGCTTTCTTT

D gene: NA
J gene: TRBJ2-1
V gene: TRBV5-4
clone size: NA
CDR3 protein: CASSEDYSDNEQFF
CDR3 DNA: TGTGCCAGCAGCGAAGACTATTCTGACAATGAGCAGTTCTTC

D gene: NA
J gene: TRBJ1-1
V gene: TRBV27
clone size: NA
CDR3 protein: CASRQGRTGEAFF
CDR3 DNA: TGTGCCAGCAGACAGGGCCGGACGGGAGAAGCTTTCTTT

D gene: NA
J gene: TRBJ1-5
V gene: TRBV5-1
clone size: NA
CDR3 protein: CASSLVSGNQPQHF
CDR3 DNA: TGCGCCAGCAGCTTGGTATCAGGGAATCAGCCCCAGCATTTT

D gene: TRBD1
J gene: TRBJ1-1
V gene: TRBV18
clone size: NA
CDR3 protein: CASSESDRANTEAFF
CDR3 DNA: TGTGCCAGCTCAGAGTCGGACAGGGCGAACACTGAAGCTTTCTTT

D gene: TRBD1
J gene: TRBJ2-1
V gene: TRBV5-4
clone size: NA
CDR3 protein: CASSSGQGAYNEQFF
CDR3 DNA: TGTGCCAGCAGCTCCGGACAGGGGGCGTACAATGAGCAGTTCTTC

D gene: TRBD2
J gene: TRBJ2-7
V gene: TRBV28
clone size: once
CDR3 protein: CASSLTREVDYEQYF
CDR3 DNA: TGTGCCAGCAGTTTAACTCGGGAGGTCGATTACGAGCAGTACTTC

D gene: NA
J gene: TRBJ2-3
V gene: TRBV28
clone size: NA
CDR3 protein: CASSYPIGVQGTDTQYF
CDR3 DNA: TGTGCCAGCAGTTACCCTATTGGGGTACAGGGAACAGATACGCAGTATTTT

D gene: NA
J gene: TRBJ1-5
V gene: TRBV10-3
clone size: NA
CDR3 protein: CAISDRNNQPQHF
CDR3 DNA: TGTGCCATCAGTGACAGAAACAATCAGCCCCAGCATTTT

D gene: TRBD2
J gene: TRBJ2-7
V gene: TRBV28
clone size: NA
CDR3 protein: CASSVLREAYEQYF
CDR3 DNA: TGTGCCAGCAGTGTATTACGGGAGGCCTACGAGCAGTACTTC

D gene: NA
J gene: TRBJ1-2
V gene: TRBV28
clone size: NA
CDR3 protein: CASERLGYGYTF
CDR3 DNA: TGTGCCAGCGAAAGACTGGGTTATGGCTACACCTTC

D gene: TRBD2
J gene: TRBJ2-7
V gene: TRBV18
clone size: NA
CDR3 protein: CASSPGGSSYEQYF
CDR3 DNA: TGTGCCAGCTCACCGGGCGGGAGCTCCTACGAGCAGTACTTC

D gene: NA
J gene: TRBJ1-5
V gene: TRBV5-6
clone size: once
CDR3 protein: CASSLGVNSNQPQHF
CDR3 DNA: TGTGCCAGCAGCTTGGGTGTAAATAGCAATCAGCCCCAGCATTTT

D gene: TRBD1
J gene: TRBJ1-5
V gene: TRBV2
clone size: NA
CDR3 protein: CASRVSGGAQPQHF
CDR3 DNA: TGTGCCAGCAGGGTATCAGGGGGTGCTCAGCCCCAGCATTTT

D gene: NA
J gene: TRBJ2-7
V gene: TRBV30
clone size: NA
CDR3 protein: CAWSGPRQSSSYEQYF
CDR3 DNA: TGTGCCTGGAGCGGCCCGAGGCAGTCGAGCTCCTACGAGCAGTACTTC

D gene: NA
J gene: TRBJ2-1
V gene: TRBV28
clone size: few
CDR3 protein: CASSFVYNEQFF
CDR3 DNA: TGTGCCAGCAGTTTCGTTTACAATGAGCAGTTCTTC

D gene: NA
J gene: TRBJ2-6
V gene: TRBV27
clone size: NA
CDR3 protein: CASSYLGGPGANVLTF
CDR3 DNA: TGTGCCAGCAGTTATCTTGGGGGCCCCGGGGCCAACGTCCTGACTTTC

D gene: NA
J gene: TRBJ2-2
V gene: TRBV11-2
clone size: NA
CDR3 protein: CASSLAGTNTGELFF
CDR3 DNA: TGTGCCAGCAGCTTAGCTGGCACGAACACCGGGGAGCTGTTTTTT

D gene: NA
J gene: TRBJ2-2
V gene: TRBV4-1
clone size: NA
CDR3 protein: CASSRSRGPGTGELFF
CDR3 DNA: TGCGCCAGCAGCCGCTCCCGCGGTCCGGGAACCGGGGAGCTGTTTTTT

D gene: TRBD2
J gene: TRBJ2-5
V gene: TRBV7-3
clone size: NA
CDR3 protein: CASSLSGGQETQYF
CDR3 DNA: TGTGCCAGCAGCTTATCCGGGGGGCAAGAGACCCAGTACTTC

D gene: TRBD2
J gene: TRBJ2-1
V gene: TRBV7-6
clone size: NA
CDR3 protein: CASSPGAGGYEQFF
CDR3 DNA: TGTGCCAGCAGCCCGGGAGCGGGAGGATATGAGCAGTTCTTC

D gene: NA
J gene: TRBJ1-2
V gene: TRBV5-1
clone size: once
CDR3 protein: CASSLAPTDNYGYTF
CDR3 DNA: TGCGCCAGCAGCTTGGCTCCAACAGATAACTATGGCTACACCTTC